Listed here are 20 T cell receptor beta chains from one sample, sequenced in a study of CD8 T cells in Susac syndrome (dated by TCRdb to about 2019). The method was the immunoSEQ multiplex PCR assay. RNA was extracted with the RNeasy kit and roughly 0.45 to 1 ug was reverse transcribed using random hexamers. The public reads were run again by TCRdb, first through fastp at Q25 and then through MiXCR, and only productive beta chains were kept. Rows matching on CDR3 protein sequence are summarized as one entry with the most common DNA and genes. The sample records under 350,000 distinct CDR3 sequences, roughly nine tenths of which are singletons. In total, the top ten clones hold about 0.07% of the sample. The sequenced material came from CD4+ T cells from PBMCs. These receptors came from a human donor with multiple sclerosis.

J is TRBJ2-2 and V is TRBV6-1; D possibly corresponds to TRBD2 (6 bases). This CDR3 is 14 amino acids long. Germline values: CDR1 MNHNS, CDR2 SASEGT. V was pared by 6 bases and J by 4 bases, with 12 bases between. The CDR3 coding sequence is TGTGCCAGCAGGAGGGCGGGAATCACCGGGGAGCTGTTTTTT. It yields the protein CASRRAGITGELFF.

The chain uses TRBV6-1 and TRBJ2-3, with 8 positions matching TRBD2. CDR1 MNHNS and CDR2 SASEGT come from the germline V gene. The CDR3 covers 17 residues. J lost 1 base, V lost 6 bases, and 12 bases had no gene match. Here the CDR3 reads CASRARTIAGRTDTQYF. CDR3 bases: TGTGCCAGCAGGGCGAGGACCATAGCGGGACGCACAGATACGCAGTATTTT.

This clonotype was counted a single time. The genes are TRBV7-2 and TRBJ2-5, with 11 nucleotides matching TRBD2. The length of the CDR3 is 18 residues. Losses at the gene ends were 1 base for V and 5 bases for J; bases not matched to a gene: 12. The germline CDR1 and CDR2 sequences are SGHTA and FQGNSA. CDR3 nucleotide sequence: TGTGCCAGCAGCTTAGGGCCGACTAGCGGGACCCCGAGGGAGACCCAGTACTTC. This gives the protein CASSLGPTSGTPRETQYF. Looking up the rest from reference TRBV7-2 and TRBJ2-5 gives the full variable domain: GAGVSQSPSNKVTEKGKDVELRCDPISGHTALYWYRQSLGQGLEFLIYFQGNSAPDKSGLPSDRFSAERTGGSVSTLTIQRTQQEDSAVYLCASSLGPTSGTPRETQYFGPGTRLLVL.

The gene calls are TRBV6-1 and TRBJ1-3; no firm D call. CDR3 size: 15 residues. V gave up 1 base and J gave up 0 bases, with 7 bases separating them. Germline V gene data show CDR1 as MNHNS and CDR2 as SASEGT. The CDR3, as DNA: TGTGCCAGCAGTGAAGGGATTCTCTCTGGAAACACCATATATTTT. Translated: CASSEGILSGNTIYF.

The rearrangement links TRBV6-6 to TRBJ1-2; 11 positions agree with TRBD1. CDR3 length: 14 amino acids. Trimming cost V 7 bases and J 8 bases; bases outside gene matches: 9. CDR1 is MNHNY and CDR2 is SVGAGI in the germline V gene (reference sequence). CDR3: CASKPFGQGAGYTF. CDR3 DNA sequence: TGTGCCAGCAAACCCTTTGGACAGGGGGCCGGCTACACCTTC.

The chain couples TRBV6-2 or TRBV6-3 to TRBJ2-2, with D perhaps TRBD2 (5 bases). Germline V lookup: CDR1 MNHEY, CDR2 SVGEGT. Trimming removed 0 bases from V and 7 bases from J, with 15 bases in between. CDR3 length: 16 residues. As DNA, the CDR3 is TGTGCCAGCAGTTACTCGCCGGGATTGGAGGTCGGGGAGCTGTTTTTT. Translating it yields CASSYSPGLEVGELFF.

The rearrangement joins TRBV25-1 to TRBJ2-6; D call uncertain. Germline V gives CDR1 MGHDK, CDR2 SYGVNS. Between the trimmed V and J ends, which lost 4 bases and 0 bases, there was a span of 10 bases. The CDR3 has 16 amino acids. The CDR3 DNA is TGTGCCAGCAGTGCTTATGGGGTCTCTGGGGCCAACGTCCTGACTTTC. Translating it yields CASSAYGVSGANVLTF.

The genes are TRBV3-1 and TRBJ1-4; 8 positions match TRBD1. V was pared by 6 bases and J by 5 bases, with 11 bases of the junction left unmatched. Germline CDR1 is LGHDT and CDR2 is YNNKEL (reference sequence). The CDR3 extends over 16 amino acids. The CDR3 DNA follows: TGTGCCAGCAGTCCGGGACGGGACAGGACAAATGAAAAACTGTTTTTT. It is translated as CASSPGRDRTNEKLFF.

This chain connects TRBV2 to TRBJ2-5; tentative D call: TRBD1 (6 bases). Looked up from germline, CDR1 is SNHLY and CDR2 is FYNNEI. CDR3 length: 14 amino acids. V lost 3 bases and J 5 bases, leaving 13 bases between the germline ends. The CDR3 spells CASSDPSRGETQYF. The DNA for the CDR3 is TGTGCCAGCAGTGACCCGTCCAGGGGTGAGACCCAGTACTTC.

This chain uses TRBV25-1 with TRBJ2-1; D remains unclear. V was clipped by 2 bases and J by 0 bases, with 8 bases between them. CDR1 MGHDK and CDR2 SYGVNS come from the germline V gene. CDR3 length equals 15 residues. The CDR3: CASSEPKSSYNEQFF. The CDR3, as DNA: TGTGCCAGCAGTGAACCGAAAAGCTCCTACAATGAGCAGTTCTTC. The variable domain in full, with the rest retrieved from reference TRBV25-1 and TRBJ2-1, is EADIYQTPRYLVIGTGKKITLECSQTMGHDKMYWYQQDPGMELHLIHYSYGVNSTEKGDLSSESTVSRIRTEHFPLTLESARPSHTSQYLCASSEPKSSYNEQFFGPGTRLTVL.

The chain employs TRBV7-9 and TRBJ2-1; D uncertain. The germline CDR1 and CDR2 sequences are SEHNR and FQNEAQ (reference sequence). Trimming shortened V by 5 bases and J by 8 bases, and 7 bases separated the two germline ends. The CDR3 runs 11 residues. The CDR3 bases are TGTGCCAGCAGCCCACCACATGAGCAGTTCTTC. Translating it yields CASSPPHEQFF.

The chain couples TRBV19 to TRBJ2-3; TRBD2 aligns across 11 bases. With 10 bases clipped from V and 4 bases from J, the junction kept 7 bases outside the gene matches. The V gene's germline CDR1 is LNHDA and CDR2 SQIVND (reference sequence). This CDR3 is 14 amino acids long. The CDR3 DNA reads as TGTGCCACCCATCTAGCGGGAGGTGCAGATACGCAGTATTTT. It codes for CATHLAGGADTQYF.

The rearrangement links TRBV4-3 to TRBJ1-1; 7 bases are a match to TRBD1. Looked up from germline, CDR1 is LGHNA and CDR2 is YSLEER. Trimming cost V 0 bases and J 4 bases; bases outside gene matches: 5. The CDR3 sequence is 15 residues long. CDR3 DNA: TGCGCCAGCAGCCAAGAGTGGGGGGACAGCACTGAAGCTTTCTTT. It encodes CASSQEWGDSTEAFF.

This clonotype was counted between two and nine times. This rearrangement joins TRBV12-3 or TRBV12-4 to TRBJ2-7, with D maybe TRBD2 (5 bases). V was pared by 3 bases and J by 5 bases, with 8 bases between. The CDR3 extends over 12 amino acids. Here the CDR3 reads CASSFIGDEQYF. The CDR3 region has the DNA TGTGCCAGCAGTTTCATCGGGGACGAGCAGTACTTC.

The CDR3 nucleotides are TGTGCCAGCAGCGCGGGACTAGCGGGAGGGCCCAGCACAGATACGCAGTATTTT. It codes for CASSAGLAGGPSTDTQYF. The chain employs TRBV9 and TRBJ2-3; 16 bases are shared with TRBD2. Germline trimming cut 3 bases from V and 0 bases from J; bases unmatched to any gene: 4. CDR3 length: 18 residues. Germline CDR1 and CDR2: SGDLS and YYNGEE. Drawing the rest from reference TRBV9 and TRBJ2-3, the complete variable domain is DSGVTQTPKHLITATGQRVTLRCSPRSGDLSVYWYQQSLDQGLQFLIQYYNGEERAKGNILERFSAQQFPDLHSELNLSSLELGDSALYFCASSAGLAGGPSTDTQYFGPGTRLTVL.

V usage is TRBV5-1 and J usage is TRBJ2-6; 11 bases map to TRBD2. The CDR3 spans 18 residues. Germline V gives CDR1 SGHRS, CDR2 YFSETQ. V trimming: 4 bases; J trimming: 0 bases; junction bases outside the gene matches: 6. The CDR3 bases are TGCGCCAGCAGCGGGGGACTAGCGGAGCTCTCTGGGGCCAACGTCCTGACTTTC. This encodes CASSGGLAELSGANVLTF.

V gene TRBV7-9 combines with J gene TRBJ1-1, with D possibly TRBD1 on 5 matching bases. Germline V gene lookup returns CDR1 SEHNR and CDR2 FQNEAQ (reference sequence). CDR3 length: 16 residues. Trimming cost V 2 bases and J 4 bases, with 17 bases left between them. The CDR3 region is CASSLLQGRRGTEAFF. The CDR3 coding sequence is TGTGCCAGCAGCTTACTTCAGGGACGGAGGGGCACTGAAGCTTTCTTT. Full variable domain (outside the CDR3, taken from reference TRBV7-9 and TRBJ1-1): DTGVSQNPRHKITKRGQNVTFRCDPISEHNRLYWYRQTLGQGPEFLTYFQNEAQLEKSRLLSDRFSAERPKGSFSTLEIQRTEQGDSAMYLCASSLLQGRRGTEAFFGQGTRLTVV.

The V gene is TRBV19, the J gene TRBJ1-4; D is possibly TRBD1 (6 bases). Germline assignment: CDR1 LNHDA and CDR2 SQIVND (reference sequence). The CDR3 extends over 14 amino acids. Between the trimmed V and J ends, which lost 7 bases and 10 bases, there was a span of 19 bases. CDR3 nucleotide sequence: TGTGCCAGTAAGGCCACCAGGGGCATTGCAAAACTGTTTTTT. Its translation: CASKATRGIAKLFF. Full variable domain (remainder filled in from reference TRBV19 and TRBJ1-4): DGGITQSPKYLFRKEGQNVTLSCEQNLNHDAMYWYRQDPGQGLRLIYYSQIVNDFQKGDIAEGYSVSREKKESFPLTVTSAQKNPTAFYLCASKATRGIAKLFFGSGTQLSVL.

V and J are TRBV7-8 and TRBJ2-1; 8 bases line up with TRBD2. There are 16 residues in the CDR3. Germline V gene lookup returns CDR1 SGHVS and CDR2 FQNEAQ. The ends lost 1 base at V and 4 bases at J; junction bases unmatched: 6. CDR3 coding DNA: TGTGCCAGCAGCTTAGTTCGGGGGGGAGGGTACAATGAGCAGTTCTTC. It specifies CASSLVRGGGYNEQFF. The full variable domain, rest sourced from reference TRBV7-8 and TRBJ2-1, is GAGVSQSPRYKVAKRGQDVALRCDPISGHVSLFWYQQALGQGPEFLTYFQNEAQLDKSGLPSDRFFAERPEGSVSTLKIQRTQQEDSAVYLCASSLVRGGGYNEQFFGPGTRLTVL.

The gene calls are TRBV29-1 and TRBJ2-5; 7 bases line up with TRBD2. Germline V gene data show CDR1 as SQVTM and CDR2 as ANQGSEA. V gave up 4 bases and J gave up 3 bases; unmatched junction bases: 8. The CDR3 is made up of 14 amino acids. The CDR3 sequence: CSVALDGRKETQYF. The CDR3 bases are TGCAGCGTTGCCCTAGACGGGAGGAAAGAGACCCAGTACTTC. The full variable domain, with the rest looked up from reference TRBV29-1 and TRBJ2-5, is SAVISQKPSRDICQRGTSLTIQCQVDSQVTMMFWYRQQPGQSLTLIATANQGSEATYESGFVIDKFPISRPNLTFSTLTVSNMSPEDSSIYLCSVALDGRKETQYFGPGTRLLVL.